This entry is about one TCR beta chain. The antigen it recognizes is unknown. Qualities for individual bases were not recorded, and no much larger clone is one base off. The data are from a study of OX40 agonist ivuxolimab in advanced cancers. About the full investigation: The costimulatory receptor OX40 (CD134) was targeted by ivuxolimab, a fully human IgG2 agonistic monoclonal antibody. The purpose of peripheral TCRbeta sequencing was to test whether ivuxolimab changed TCR sequence diversity and led to clonal T-cell expansion. Patients were allowed to have had prior anti-PD-1, anti-PD-L1 or anti-CTLA-4 therapy, and roughly 40% of the dose-escalation patients had been treated with checkpoint inhibitors. The paper reports the monotherapy dose-escalation portion (N = 52 patients) of the phase I ivuxolimab trial. Intravenous ivuxolimab was administered to patients every 2 weeks at six dose levels: 0.01, 0.1, 0.3, 1.5, 3 and 10 mg/kg. Of the approximately 53 patients in dose escalation, some 20 had hepatocellular carcinoma, approximately 15 had melanoma, 9 had renal cell carcinoma and 9 had head and neck cancer. The dose-escalation cohort was 82.7% male with a mean age of about 65 years, ranging from roughly 20 to 80. Partial responses were achieved by three dose-escalation patients, of whom one had hepatocellular carcinoma and two had cutaneous melanoma.

Genomic DNA was isolated from the sorted cells so that the TCRbeta CDR3 region could be sequenced. The immunoSEQ Assay was used to sequence the TCRbeta CDR3 regions. TCRdb carries this immuneACCESS record with in-frame sequences only. Its versions omit some clonotypes, under half of them owing to an unresolved V gene in the studies checked, with the rest unexplained. For this sample there are about 76,000 clones; over 75% appear just once. Together, the top ten hold about 0.57% of the sample. On the study overall, not on this receptor specifically: At doses from 0.1 to 3.0 mg/kg, clonal expansion was seen in both CD4+ and CD8+ blood T cells between baseline and week 6. In the 0.1-3.0 mg/kg groups, partial responders had among the lowest normalized peripheral clonal expansion, particularly in CD8+ T cells. The antigen specificity of the peripheral T cells that underwent clonal expansion was not determined. On average, CD8+ T cells showed more expanded clones than CD4+ T cells after ivuxolimab. Low levels of normalized T-cell clonal expansion were also seen in some patients who did not respond.

The trial excluded patients who had a history of autoimmune disease or who were on systemic immunosuppression. Peripheral blood for TCR sequencing was collected from all dose cohorts at baseline, on cycle 4 day 1, and on cycle 7 day 1. Samples came from an open-label, multicenter, first-in-human phase I dose-escalation trial of ivuxolimab. Adults with locally advanced or metastatic melanoma, renal cell carcinoma, hepatocellular carcinoma or head and neck squamous cell carcinoma were enrolled in the trial. CD4+ and CD8+ T cells were sorted separately from peripheral blood before TCR sequencing. The specimen comprised CD4+ or CD8+ T cells sorted from blood, sampled in a trial of the OX40 agonist ivuxolimab. The sequence derives from an adult with an advanced solid tumor such as melanoma, head and neck, liver or kidney cancer.

The base sequence is TGTGCCATCAGTTCCAGGGACCAAGAGACCCAGTACTTC. Its protein is CAISSRDQETQYF. The chain couples TRBV10-3 to TRBJ2-5, and perhaps TRBD1 as D gene, on 5 matching bases. CDR1 and CDR2 were assigned from the germline V gene as ENHRY and SYGVKD. A distance of 7 bases separates the germline ends of V and J, which lose 5 bases and 0 bases respectively. The cysteine opens and the phenylalanine closes a CDR3 of 13 amino acids. The entry retains the CDR3 DNA only, 39 bases that are in frame from base 1.